This T cell receptor (beta chain) was identified during a study of OX40 agonist ivuxolimab in advanced cancers. Turning to the study itself: Every 2 weeks, ivuxolimab was infused into the patients intravenously at between 0.01 and 10 mg/kg. People in dose escalation had one of these cancers: hepatocellular carcinoma, melanoma, renal cell or head and neck cancer. Study conclusions and caveats: Expanded clones were, on average, more numerous in CD8+ T cells than in CD4+.

This CDR3 spans 18 amino acids. Germline loops: CDR1 SGHRS, CDR2 YFSETQ. V was pared by 4 bases and J by 2 bases, with 12 bases of the junction left unmatched. In regard to this clone: Its antigen is still unknown.

Sequencing used immunoSEQ multiplex PCR; TCRdb keeps in-frame clones, though not all of them. The sample holds around 57,000 clones, roughly 85% seen once. The sample here was CD4+ or CD8+ T cells sorted from blood, taken in a trial of the OX40 agonist ivuxolimab. The sequence was obtained from an adult with an advanced solid tumor such as melanoma, head and neck, liver or kidney cancer. The genes are TRBV5-1 and TRBJ2-2; 9 nucleotides agree with TRBD1. The DNA of the CDR3 is TGCGCCAGCAGCGCATTATTGGGACAGGGAGGTAACACCGGGGAGCTGTTTTTT. It encodes CASSALLGQGGNTGELFF.